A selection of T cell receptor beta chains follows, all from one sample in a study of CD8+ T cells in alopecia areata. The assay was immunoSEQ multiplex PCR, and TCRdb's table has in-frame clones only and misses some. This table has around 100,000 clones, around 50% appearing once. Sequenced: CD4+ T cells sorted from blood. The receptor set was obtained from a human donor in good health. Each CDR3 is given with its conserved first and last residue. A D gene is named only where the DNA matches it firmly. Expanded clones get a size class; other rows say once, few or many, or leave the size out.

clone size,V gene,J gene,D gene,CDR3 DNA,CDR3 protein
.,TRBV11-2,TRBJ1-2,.,TGTGCCAGCAGCTTAGTCGGATATGTCCGGGGCGACACCTTC,CASSLVGYVRGDTF
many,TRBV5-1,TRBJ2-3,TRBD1,TGCGCCAGCTCCTTCTCCGGGACAGGGGAAGATACGCAGTATTTT,CASSFSGTGEDTQYF
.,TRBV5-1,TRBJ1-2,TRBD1,TGCGCCAGCAGCGCTACGACAGGGCCGGGTGGCTACACCTTC,CASSATTGPGGYTF
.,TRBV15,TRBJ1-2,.,TGTGCCACCAGCAGGAGTCTTAGTGCCAACTATGGCTACACCTTC,CATSRSLSANYGYTF
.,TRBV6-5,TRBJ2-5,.,TGTGCCAGCAGTACTCCGGCTAGGACCCAGTACTTC,CASSTPARTQYF
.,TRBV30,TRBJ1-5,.,TGTGCCTGGAGTGAGGACACCGACCAGCCCCAGCATTTT,CAWSEDTDQPQHF
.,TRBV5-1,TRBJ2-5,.,TGCGCCAGCAGGGTTCGAGGATTAGAGACCCAGTACTTC,CASRVRGLETQYF
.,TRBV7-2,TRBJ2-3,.,TGTGCCAGCAGCTCGACCCTAACTAGAATAGGCACGCAGTATTTT,CASSSTLTRIGTQYF
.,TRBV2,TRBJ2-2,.,TGTGCCAGCAGTGAAGCGGAGAGCGGGGAGCTGTTTTTT,CASSEAESGELFF
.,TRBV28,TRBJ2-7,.,TGTGCCAGCAGTCGGGGGCAACGCGAGCAGTACTTC,CASSRGQREQYF
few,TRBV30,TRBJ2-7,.,TGTGCCTGGGGACGGGGGACCGGCTACGAGCAGTACTTC,CAWGRGTGYEQYF
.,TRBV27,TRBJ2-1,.,TGTGCCAGCAGTTTAGGCCTCGCTACAGATGAGCAGTTCTTC,CASSLGLATDEQFF
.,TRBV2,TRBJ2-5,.,TGTGCCAGCACCCCGGGACGCGTCCAAGAGACCCAGTACTTC,CASTPGRVQETQYF
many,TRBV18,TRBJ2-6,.,TGTGCCAGCTCACCCGGTGACTCTGGGGCCAACGTCCTGACTTTC,CASSPGDSGANVLTF
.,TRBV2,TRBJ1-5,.,TGTGCCAGCAGTGGAGGGACCCTAAATCAGCCCCAGCATTTT,CASSGGTLNQPQHF
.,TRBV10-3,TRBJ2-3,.,TGTGCCAGCAGTTCCAAATCGGATACGCAGTATTTT,CASSSKSDTQYF
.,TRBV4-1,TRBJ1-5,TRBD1,TGCGCCAGCAGCCACGAAGACAGGGCGGTGGCGCCCCAGCATTTT,CASSHEDRAVAPQHF
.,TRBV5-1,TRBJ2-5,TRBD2,TGCGCCAGCAGCTTGGTACTAGCGGGGGTCGAGGAGACCCAGTACTTC,CASSLVLAGVEETQYF
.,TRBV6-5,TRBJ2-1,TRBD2,TGTGCCAGCAGTGCCCTCGGGGGGAGGATAGGTGAGCAGTTCTTC,CASSALGGRIGEQFF
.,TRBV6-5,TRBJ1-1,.,TGTGCCAGCAGTTACTCGCTTGGTCCGTCCGGCGAAGCTTTCTTT,CASSYSLGPSGEAFF
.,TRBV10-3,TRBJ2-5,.,TGTGCCATCAGTGCGGGGGACCAAGAGACCCAGTACTTC,CAISAGDQETQYF
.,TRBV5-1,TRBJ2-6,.,TGCGCCAGCAGCGATAACGGTATCGGGGCCAACGTCCTGACTTTC,CASSDNGIGANVLTF
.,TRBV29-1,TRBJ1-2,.,TGCAGCGTTAACCAGGACAGCCTAGCGAGCTATGGCTACACCTTC,CSVNQDSLASYGYTF
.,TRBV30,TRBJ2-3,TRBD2,TGTGCCTGGAGTGTTTTGGGGGGGAGCACAGATACGCAGTATTTT,CAWSVLGGSTDTQYF
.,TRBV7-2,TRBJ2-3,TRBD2,TGTGCCAGCAGCTTAGTCTCCGGGACTAGCGGGGGGGCGATAGAAACGCAGTATTTT,CASSLVSGTSGGAIETQYF
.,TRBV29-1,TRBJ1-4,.,TGCAGCGTTGGACCGGGGCTGTTAGGCTCAACTAATGAAAAACTGTTTTTT,CSVGPGLLGSTNEKLFF
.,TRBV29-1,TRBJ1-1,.,TGCAGCGTTCAATTTACGGGGACCCAAGCTTTCTTT,CSVQFTGTQAFF
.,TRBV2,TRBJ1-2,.,TGTGCCAGCACCCCGAACAGCCCACAGGGTACGGGGTATGGCTACACCTTC,CASTPNSPQGTGYGYTF
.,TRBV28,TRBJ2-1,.,TGTGCCAGCAGTGATTCTCACAATGAGCAGTTCTTC,CASSDSHNEQFF
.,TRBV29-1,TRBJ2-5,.,TGCAGCGTCCTACCCAACCAAGAGACCCAGTACTTC,CSVLPNQETQYF
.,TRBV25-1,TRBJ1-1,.,TGTGCCAGCAGGGACAGCTTGAACACTGAAGCTTTCTTT,CASRDSLNTEAFF
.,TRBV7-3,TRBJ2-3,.,TGTGCTAGCAGCTTAGGCGGGCACGCAGATACGCAGTATTTT,CASSLGGHADTQYF
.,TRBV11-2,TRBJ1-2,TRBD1,TGTGCCAGCAGCTCACTCCGCGACCGGGACAGCAACTATGGCTACACCTTC,CASSSLRDRDSNYGYTF
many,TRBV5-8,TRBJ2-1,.,TGTGCCAGCAGCAGGCTGGGGTCCTCCTACAATGAGCAGTTCTTC,CASSRLGSSYNEQFF
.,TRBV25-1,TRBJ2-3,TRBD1,TGTGCCAGCAGTGCCCGGGACAGGGAGTCAGATACGCAGTATTTT,CASSARDRESDTQYF
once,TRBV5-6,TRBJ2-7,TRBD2,TGTGCCAGCAGCCCCGCTAGCGGGGGTTTACCCTACGAGCAGTACTTC,CASSPASGGLPYEQYF
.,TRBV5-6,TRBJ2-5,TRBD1,TGTGCCAGCAGCTTGGGGGGACAGGGACTGGGGACCCAGTACTTC,CASSLGGQGLGTQYF
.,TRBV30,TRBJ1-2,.,TGTGCCTGGAGGTTCCTACAGGAGTATCACACCTTC,CAWRFLQEYHTF
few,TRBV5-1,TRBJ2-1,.,TGCGCCAGCAGCAATAGTAGAGGATTAAATGAGCAGTTCTTC,CASSNSRGLNEQFF
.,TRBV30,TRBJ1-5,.,TGTGCCTGGAGTGATTCCCGGGACACAGCTACCAATCAGCCCCAGCATTTT,CAWSDSRDTATNQPQHF
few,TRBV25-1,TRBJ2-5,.,TGTGCCAGCAGTGACAGTATGATCCAAGAGACCCAGTACTTC,CASSDSMIQETQYF
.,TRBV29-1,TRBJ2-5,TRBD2,TGCAGCGTTGTTTCGGGGGGGGCCGGAGAGACCCAGTACTTC,CSVVSGGAGETQYF
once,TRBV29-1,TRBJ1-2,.,TGCAGCGTCGTCGGGTTCGAGGTTGGCTACACCTTC,CSVVGFEVGYTF
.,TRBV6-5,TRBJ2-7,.,TGTGCCAGCAGTTACCACAGCCCCCCTGGCCACGAGCAGTACTTC,CASSYHSPPGHEQYF
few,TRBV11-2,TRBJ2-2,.,TGTGCCAGCAGCTTAGGAACAGGGACCGGGGAGCTGTTTTTT,CASSLGTGTGELFF
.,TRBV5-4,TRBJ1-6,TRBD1,TGTGCCAGCAGCACGCCGGGGACAGCCAAACCGTCACCCCTCCACTTT,CASSTPGTAKPSPLHF
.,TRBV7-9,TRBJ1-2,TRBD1,TGTGCCAGCAGCTTAGCCGCGGGACAGGGGTTCGGCTACACCTTC,CASSLAAGQGFGYTF
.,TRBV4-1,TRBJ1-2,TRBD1,TGCGCCAGCAGCCAAGCCCCCGGAGGGGGCGCGGGGATTATAGGCTACACCTTC,CASSQAPGGGAGIIGYTF
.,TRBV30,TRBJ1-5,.,TGTGCCTGGAGTATCCTCGGTCAGCCCCAGCATTTT,CAWSILGQPQHF
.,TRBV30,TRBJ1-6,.,TGTGCCTGGAGTGTACGGGGTCTCGCTTGGGGCTCCTATAATTCACCCCTCCACTTT,CAWSVRGLAWGSYNSPLHF
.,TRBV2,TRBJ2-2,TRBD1,TGTGCCAGCAGCAGAACAGGGGTCGCGAACACCGGGGAGCTGTTTTTT,CASSRTGVANTGELFF
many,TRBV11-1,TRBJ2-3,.,TGTGCCAGCAGCCCCGTGAGTCCGATTCGAGATACGCAGTATTTT,CASSPVSPIRDTQYF
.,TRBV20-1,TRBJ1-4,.,TGCAGTGCTAAGGGGCAGGGTGGGCTGTTTTTT,CSAKGQGGLFF
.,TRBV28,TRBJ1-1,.,TGTGCCAGCAGCTCGGACTGGGGGGAAGCTTTCTTT,CASSSDWGEAFF
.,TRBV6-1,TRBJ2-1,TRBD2,TGTGCCAGGGCTGGCCAGCGGGGGACTAATGAGCAGTTCTTC,CARAGQRGTNEQFF
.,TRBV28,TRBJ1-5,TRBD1,TGTGCCAGCAGTCGTCTCACAGGGGGCAATCAGCCCCAGCATTTT,CASSRLTGGNQPQHF
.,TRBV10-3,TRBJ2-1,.,TGTGCCATCAGTGAGTCGGGAGGACGCGTCAATGGGTACAATGAGCAGTTCTTC,CAISESGGRVNGYNEQFF
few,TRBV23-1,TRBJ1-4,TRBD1,TGCGCCAGCAGTCAGACAGGGAGTGAAAAACTGTTTTTT,CASSQTGSEKLFF
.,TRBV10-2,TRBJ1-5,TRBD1,TGCGCCAGCAGTTCATACAGGGGGGGTCAGCCCCAGCATTTT,CASSSYRGGQPQHF